A single sample is the source of the 5 T cell receptor beta chains below, sequenced in a study of OX40 agonist ivuxolimab in advanced cancers. Using immunoSEQ multiplex PCR, the repertoire was profiled, and TCRdb retains in-frame clones only, with some absent. The profile shows 60,000 to 65,000 clones, approximately 85% of them singletons. This specimen was CD4+ or CD8+ T cells sorted from blood, taken in a trial of the OX40 agonist ivuxolimab. The receptors originated from an adult with an advanced solid tumor such as melanoma, head and neck, liver or kidney cancer.

In nucleotides, the CDR3 is TGTGCCAGCAGCGTAGGGTCTGGGTACACCGGGGAGCTGTTTTTT. It yields the protein CASSVGSGYTGELFF. The chain carries TRBV9 and TRBJ2-2; no firm D call. This CDR3 has 15 amino acids. V lost 0 bases to trimming and J lost 3 bases, with 9 bases between them. In germline, CDR1 is SGDLS, CDR2 YYNGEE.

This chain connects TRBV18 to TRBJ2-3; 9 nucleotides line up with TRBD2. V was pared by 2 bases and J by 4 bases, with 4 bases of the junction left unmatched. The CDR3 spans 15 residues. From germline, CDR1 is KGHSH and CDR2 LQKENI. CDR3 DNA: TGTGCCAGCTCACCATACCGCGGGGGGGCAGATACGCAGTATTTT. Translated: CASSPYRGGADTQYF.

CDR3 DNA sequence: TGCGCCAGCAGCGAGGCCCCGCCTAACAATGAGCAGTTCTTC. Protein sequence: CASSEAPPNNEQFF. V usage is TRBV5-1 and J usage is TRBJ2-1; no clear D gene. The CDR3 runs to 14 residues. The germline V and J ends were trimmed by 4 bases and 5 bases, with 13 bases remaining between them. Germline CDR1 and CDR2: SGHRS and YFSETQ.

The chain uses TRBV2 and TRBJ1-2; a possible D gene is TRBD1 (5 bases). CDR3 length: 13 amino acids. Germline V gives CDR1 SNHLY, CDR2 FYNNEI. Between the trimmed V and J ends, which lost 6 bases and 4 bases, there was a span of 12 bases. The CDR3: CASSAAGPYGYTF. The DNA for the CDR3 is TGTGCCAGCAGCGCTGCAGGGCCCTATGGCTACACCTTC.

V usage is TRBV5-1 and J usage is TRBJ1-1, with a weak D call TRBD1 (5 bases). V was clipped by 4 bases and J by 6 bases, with 16 bases between them. Germline loops: CDR1 SGHRS, CDR2 YFSETQ. The CDR3 consists of 14 residues. The CDR3: CASSLIEGSAEAFF. The CDR3 DNA follows: TGCGCCAGCAGCCTCATTGAGGGGTCGGCTGAAGCTTTCTTT.